This T cell receptor beta chain was retrieved from a study of cytomegalovirus exposure and HLA in healthy donors. Overall study findings and caveats: Both high specificity and high sensitivity reportedly marked the classifier's diagnosis of cytomegalovirus status. As was reported, the HLA-A and HLA-B alleles of most subjects were accurately predicted from TCR beta sequences. Later examination showed HLA-associated TCR beta chains had greater clonal expansion than equally common others.

The V gene's germline CDR1 is SGHNT and CDR2 YYREEE (reference sequence). The CDR3 contains 13 residues. Trimming took 9 bases from V and 7 from J; bases not matched to a gene: 11. Worth noting for this clone: Its antigen is not identified.

Primers for the PCR totalled 60 Vbeta and 13 Jbeta. Libraries were prepared by immunoSEQ multiplex PCR; TCRdb keeps only in-frame clonotypes and omits some of them. The sample contains some 180,000 clones, approximately 80% of which appear only once. The chain couples TRBV5-4 to TRBJ2-5; TRBD1 matches at 8 bases. The sequence was obtained from a girl aged 10 to 17 in good health and CMV-seropositive. Sequencing was carried out using PBMCs. The CDR3 nucleotides are TGTGCCATCCCTTCAGGGGGCGAGGGGACCCAGTACTTC. Amino acids: CAIPSGGEGTQYF.